This T cell receptor (beta chain) was documented in a study of blood T cell repertoires in COVID-19. Overall study context: The samples span acute and convalescent COVID-19 from the United States, Italy and Spain. From T cells, B-cell-depleted T cells, or PBMCs came the material, which was cDNA or gDNA.

As originally analysed: Reference gene primers were amplified, and this amplification served to estimate nucleated cell counts. Sequenced by immunoSEQ multiplex PCR; TCRdb stores in-frame clones only, minus some. The V and J calls and clone size were taken over from that table, and D and trimming were inferred from the DNA. The sample lists around 50,000 clones, over 65% seen once, with roughly 5.2% in the top ten. V was pared by 1 base and J by 0 bases, with 7 bases between. There are 15 residues in the CDR3. The germline CDR1 and CDR2 sequences are MGHRA and YSYEKL. Specimen: peripheral blood. The source of this sequence is a human donor in a cohort sampled during active COVID-19. J is TRBJ1-5 and V is TRBV4-1; D uncertain. The CDR3 DNA follows: TGCGCCAGCAGCCAAGTTACGGGTAGCAATCAGCCCCAGCATTTT. The encoded protein is CASSQVTGSNQPQHF.